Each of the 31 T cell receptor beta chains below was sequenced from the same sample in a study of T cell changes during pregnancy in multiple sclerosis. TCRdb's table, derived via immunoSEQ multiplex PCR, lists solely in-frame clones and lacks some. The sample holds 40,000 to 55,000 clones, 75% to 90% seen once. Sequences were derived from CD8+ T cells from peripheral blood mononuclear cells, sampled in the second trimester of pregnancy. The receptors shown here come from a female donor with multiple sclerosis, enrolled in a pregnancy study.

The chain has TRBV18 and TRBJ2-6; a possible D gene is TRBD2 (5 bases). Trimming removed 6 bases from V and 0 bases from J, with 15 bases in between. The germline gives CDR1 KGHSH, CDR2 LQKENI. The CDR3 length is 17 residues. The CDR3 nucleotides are TGTGCCAGCTCTCCCTCCAAGGGAGTCTCTGGGGCCAACGTCCTGACTTTC. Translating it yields CASSPSKGVSGANVLTF.

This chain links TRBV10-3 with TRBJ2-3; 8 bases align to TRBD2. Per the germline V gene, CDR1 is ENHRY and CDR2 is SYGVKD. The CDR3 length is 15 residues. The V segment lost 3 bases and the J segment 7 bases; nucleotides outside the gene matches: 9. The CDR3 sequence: CAISDTGGGSNTQYF. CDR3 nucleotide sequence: TGTGCCATCAGTGATACCGGCGGGGGGTCGAATACGCAGTATTTT.

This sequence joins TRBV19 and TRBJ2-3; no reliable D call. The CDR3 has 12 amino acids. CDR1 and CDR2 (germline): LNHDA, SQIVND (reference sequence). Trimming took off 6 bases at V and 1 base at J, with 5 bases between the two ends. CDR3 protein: CASRRGTDTQYF. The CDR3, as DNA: TGTGCCAGTAGACGGGGCACAGATACGCAGTATTTT.

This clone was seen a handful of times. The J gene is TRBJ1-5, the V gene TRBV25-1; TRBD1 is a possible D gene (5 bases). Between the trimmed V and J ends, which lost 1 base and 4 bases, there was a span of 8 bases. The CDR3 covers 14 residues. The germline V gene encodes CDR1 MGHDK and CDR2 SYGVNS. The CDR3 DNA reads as TGTGCCAGCAGTGAATCAGGGTTAAATCAGCCCCAGCATTTT. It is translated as CASSESGLNQPQHF. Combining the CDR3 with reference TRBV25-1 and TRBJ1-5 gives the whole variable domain EADIYQTPRYLVIGTGKKITLECSQTMGHDKMYWYQQDPGMELHLIHYSYGVNSTEKGDLSSESTVSRIRTEHFPLTLESARPSHTSQYLCASSESGLNQPQHFGDGTRLSIL.

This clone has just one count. The CDR3 loop reads CASSVLGTGPDTQYF. CDR3 nucleotide sequence: TGTGCCAGCAGCGTCCTCGGGACAGGGCCAGATACGCAGTATTTT. The chain combines TRBV2 with TRBJ2-3, with TRBD1 matching over 9 bases. The V and J ends lost 6 bases and 4 bases, in that order; junction bases with no gene match: 8. Germline CDR1 is SNHLY and CDR2 is FYNNEI. The CDR3 is 15 residues long.

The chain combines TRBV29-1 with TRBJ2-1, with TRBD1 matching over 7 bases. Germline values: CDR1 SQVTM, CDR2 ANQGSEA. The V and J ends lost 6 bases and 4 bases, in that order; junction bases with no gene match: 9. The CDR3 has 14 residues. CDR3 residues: CSVQDRVPYNEQFF. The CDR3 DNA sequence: TGCAGCGTCCAAGACAGGGTGCCTTACAATGAGCAGTTCTTC.

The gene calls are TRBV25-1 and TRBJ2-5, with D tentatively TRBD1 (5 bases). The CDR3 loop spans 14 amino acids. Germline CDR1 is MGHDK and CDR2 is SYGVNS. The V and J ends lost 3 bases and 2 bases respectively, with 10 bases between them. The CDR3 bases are TGTGCCAGCAGTGAGAGGACAAATCAAGAGACCCAGTACTTC. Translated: CASSERTNQETQYF. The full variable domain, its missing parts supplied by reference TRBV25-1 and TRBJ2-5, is EADIYQTPRYLVIGTGKKITLECSQTMGHDKMYWYQQDPGMELHLIHYSYGVNSTEKGDLSSESTVSRIRTEHFPLTLESARPSHTSQYLCASSERTNQETQYFGPGTRLLVL.

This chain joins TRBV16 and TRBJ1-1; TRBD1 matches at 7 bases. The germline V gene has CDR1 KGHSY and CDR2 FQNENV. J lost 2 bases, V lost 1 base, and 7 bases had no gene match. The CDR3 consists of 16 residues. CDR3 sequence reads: CASSQWVQGKNTEAFF. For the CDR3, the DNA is TGTGCCAGCAGCCAATGGGTACAGGGGAAAAACACTGAAGCTTTCTTT.

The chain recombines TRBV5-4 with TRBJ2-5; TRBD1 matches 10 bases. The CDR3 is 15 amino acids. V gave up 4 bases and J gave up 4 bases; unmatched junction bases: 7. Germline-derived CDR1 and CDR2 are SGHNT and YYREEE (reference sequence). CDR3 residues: CASSPGQGGPETQYF. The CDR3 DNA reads TGTGCCAGCAGCCCAGGACAGGGGGGGCCAGAGACCCAGTACTTC. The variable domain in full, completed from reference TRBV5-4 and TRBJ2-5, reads ETGVTQSPTHLIKTRGQQVTLRCSSQSGHNTVSWYQQALGQGPQFIFQYYREEENGRGNFPPRFSGLQFPNYSSELNVNALELDDSALYLCASSPGQGGPETQYFGPGTRLLVL.

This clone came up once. The CDR3 DNA reads TGTGCCAGCAGCTTGGGCATTACTAGCACAGATACGCAGTATTTT. It yields the protein CASSLGITSTDTQYF. The V and J genes are TRBV7-3 and TRBJ2-3; unclear D gene. This CDR3 has 15 residues. CDR1 and CDR2 (germline): SGHTA, FQGTGA. The V end lost 3 bases, the J end lost 0 bases, and 10 bases lay between the germline ends.

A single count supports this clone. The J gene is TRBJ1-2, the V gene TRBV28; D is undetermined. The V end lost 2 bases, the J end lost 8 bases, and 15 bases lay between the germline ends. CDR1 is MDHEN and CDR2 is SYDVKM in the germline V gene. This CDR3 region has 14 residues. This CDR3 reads CASSLAAAWMGYTF. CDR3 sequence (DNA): TGTGCCAGCAGTTTAGCGGCGGCCTGGATGGGCTACACCTTC.

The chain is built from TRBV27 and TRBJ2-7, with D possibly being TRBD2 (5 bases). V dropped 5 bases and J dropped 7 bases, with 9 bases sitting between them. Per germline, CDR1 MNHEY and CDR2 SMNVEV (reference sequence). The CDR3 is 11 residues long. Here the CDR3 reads CASSEGEEQYF. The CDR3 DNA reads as TGTGCCAGCAGTGAGGGAGAAGAGCAGTACTTC.

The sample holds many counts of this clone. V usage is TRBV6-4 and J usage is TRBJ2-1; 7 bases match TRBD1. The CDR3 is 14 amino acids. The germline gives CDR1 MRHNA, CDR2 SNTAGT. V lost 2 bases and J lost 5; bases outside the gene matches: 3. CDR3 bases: TGTGCCAGCAGTGACGGGACAGACAACAATGAGCAGTTCTTC. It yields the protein CASSDGTDNNEQFF.

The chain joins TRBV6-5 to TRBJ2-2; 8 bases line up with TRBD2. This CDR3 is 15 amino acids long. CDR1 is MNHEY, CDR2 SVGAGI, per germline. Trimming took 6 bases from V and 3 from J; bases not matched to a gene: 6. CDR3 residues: CASSPPGGYTGELFF. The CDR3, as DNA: TGTGCCAGCAGCCCGCCGGGAGGGTACACCGGGGAGCTGTTTTTT.

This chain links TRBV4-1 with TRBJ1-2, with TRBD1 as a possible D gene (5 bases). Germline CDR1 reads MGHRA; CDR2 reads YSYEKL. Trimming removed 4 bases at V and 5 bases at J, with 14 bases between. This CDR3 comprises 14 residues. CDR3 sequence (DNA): TGCGCCAGCAGCCGACGTGGGGGGGGTTATGGCTACACCTTC. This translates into CASSRRGGGYGYTF.

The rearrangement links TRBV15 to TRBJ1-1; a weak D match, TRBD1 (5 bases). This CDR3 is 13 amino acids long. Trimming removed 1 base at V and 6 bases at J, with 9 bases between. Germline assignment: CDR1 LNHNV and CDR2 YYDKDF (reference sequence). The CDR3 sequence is CATSRVLGAEAFF. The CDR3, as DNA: TGTGCCACCAGCAGAGTCTTAGGGGCTGAAGCTTTCTTT.

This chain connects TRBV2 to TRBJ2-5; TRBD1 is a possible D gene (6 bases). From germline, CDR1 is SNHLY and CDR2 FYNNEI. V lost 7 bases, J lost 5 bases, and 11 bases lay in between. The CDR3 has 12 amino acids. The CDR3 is CASMWGLETQYF. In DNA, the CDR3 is TGTGCCAGCATGTGGGGGCTTGAGACCCAGTACTTC.

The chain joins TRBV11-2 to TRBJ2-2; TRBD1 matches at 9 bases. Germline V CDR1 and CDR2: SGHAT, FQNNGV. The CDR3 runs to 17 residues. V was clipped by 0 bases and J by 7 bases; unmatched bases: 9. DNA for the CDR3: TGTGCCAGCAGCTTAGATATATCACAGGGGGCCCTCGGGGAGCTGTTTTTT. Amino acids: CASSLDISQGALGELFF.

This CDR3 reads CASSLSGVNQPQHF. The CDR3 coding sequence is TGTGCCAGCAGCTTATCGGGAGTAAATCAGCCCCAGCATTTT. This chain uses TRBV5-8 with TRBJ1-5, with D hard to call. Germline V CDR1 and CDR2: SGHTS, YDEGEE. The CDR3 consists of 14 residues. Trimming took off 2 bases at V and 4 bases at J, with 10 bases between the two ends.

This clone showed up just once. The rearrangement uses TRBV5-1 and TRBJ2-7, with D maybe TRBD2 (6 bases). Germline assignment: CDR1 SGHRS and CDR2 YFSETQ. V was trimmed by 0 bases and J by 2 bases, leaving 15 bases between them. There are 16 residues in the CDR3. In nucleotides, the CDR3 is TGCGCCAGCAGCTTGGTGGGAGGAGGGAGCGCCTACGAGCAGTACTTC. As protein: CASSLVGGGSAYEQYF.

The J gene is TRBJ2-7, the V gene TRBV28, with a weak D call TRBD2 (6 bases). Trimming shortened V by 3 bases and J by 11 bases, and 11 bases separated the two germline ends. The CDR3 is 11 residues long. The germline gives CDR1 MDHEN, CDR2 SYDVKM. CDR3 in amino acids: CASSFPGDEYF. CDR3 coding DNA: TGTGCCAGCAGTTTTCCGGGGGATGAGTACTTC.

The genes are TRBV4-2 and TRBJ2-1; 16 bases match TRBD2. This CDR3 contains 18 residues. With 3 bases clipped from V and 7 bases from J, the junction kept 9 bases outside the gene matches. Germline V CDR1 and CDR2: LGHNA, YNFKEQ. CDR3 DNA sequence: TGTGCCAGCAGCCAGACCGGACCGGGACTAGCGGGGGGGAATGAGCAGTTCTTC. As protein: CASSQTGPGLAGGNEQFF.

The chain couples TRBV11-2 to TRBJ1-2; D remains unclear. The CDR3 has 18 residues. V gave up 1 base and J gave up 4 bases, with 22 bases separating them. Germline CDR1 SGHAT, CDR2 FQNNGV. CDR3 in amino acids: CASSLATAGRVVFYGYTF. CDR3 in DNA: TGTGCCAGCAGCTTAGCCACCGCGGGGAGGGTGGTCTTCTATGGCTACACCTTC.

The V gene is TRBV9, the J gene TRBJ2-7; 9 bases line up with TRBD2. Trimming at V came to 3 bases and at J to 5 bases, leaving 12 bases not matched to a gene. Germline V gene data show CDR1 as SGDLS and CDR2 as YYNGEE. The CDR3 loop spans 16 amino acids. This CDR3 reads CASSAGRGGRGDEQYF. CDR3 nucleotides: TGTGCCAGCAGCGCCGGGAGGGGCGGGAGGGGGGACGAGCAGTACTTC.

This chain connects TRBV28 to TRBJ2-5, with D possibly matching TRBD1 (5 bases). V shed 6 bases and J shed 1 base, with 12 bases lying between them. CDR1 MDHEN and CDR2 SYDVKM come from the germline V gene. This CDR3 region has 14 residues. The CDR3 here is CASSSQGTQETQYF. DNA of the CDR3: TGTGCCAGCAGCTCCCAGGGAACCCAAGAGACCCAGTACTTC.

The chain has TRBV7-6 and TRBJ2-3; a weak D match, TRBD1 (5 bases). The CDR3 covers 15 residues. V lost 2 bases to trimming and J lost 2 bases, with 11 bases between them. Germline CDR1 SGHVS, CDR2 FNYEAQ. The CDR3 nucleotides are TGTGCCAGCAGCTTAATGACAGAGGACACAGATACGCAGTATTTT. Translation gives CASSLMTEDTDTQYF.

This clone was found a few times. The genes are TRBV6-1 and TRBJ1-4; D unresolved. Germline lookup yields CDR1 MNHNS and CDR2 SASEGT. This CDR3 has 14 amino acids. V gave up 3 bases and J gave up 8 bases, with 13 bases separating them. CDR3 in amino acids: CASSESAELEKLFF. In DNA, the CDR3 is TGTGCCAGCAGTGAGTCGGCGGAACTCGAAAAACTGTTTTTT.

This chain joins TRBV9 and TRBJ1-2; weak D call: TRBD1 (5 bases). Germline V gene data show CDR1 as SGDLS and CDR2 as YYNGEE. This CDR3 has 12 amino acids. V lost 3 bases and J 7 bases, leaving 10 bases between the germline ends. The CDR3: CASSGIGGGYTF. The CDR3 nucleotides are TGTGCCAGCAGCGGCATCGGGGGTGGCTACACCTTC.

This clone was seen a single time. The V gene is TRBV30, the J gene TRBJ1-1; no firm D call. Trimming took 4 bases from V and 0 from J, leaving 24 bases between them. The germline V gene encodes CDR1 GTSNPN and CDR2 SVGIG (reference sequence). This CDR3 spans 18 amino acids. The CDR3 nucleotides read TGTGCCTGGAACATTGGACCACTAGTCCGCCCTATGAACACTGAAGCTTTCTTT. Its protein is CAWNIGPLVRPMNTEAFF.

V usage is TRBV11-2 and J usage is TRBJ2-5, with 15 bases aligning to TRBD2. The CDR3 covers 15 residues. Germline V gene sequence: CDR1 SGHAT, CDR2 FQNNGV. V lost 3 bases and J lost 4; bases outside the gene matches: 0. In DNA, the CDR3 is TGTGCCAGCAGCTTGGGACTAGCGGGGGGAGAGACCCAGTACTTC. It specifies CASSLGLAGGETQYF.

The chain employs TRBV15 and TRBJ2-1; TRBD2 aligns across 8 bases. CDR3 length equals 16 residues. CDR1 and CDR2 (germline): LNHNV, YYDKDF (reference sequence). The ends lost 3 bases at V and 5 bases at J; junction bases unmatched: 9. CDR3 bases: TGTGCCACCAGCAGTGGTTTAGGACTAGCCCACAATGAGCAGTTCTTC. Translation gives CATSSGLGLAHNEQFF.